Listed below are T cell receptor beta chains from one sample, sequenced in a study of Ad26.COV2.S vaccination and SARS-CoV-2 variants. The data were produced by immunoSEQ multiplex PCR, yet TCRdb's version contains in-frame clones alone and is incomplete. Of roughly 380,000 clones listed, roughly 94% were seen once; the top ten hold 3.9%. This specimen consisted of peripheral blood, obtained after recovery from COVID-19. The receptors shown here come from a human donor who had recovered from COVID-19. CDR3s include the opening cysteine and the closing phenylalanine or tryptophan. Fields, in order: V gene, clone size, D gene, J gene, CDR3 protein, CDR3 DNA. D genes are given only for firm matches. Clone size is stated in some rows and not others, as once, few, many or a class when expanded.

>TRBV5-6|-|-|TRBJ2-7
CASSLGAGLYEQYF
TGTGCCAGCAGCTTGGGAGCAGGGCTCTACGAGCAGTACTTC
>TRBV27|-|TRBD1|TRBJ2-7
CASWQGAREQYF
TGTGCCAGCTGGCAGGGGGCGCGGGAGCAGTACTTC
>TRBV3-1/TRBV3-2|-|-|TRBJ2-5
CASRSGGCQETQYF
TGTGCCAGCAGATCAGGGGGGTGTCAAGAGACCCAGTACTTC
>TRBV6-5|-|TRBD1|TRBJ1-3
CASSSTRDRGNTIYF
TGTGCCAGCAGTTCCACCCGGGACAGAGGAAACACCATATATTTT
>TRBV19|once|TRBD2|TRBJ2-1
CASRLRGGGGSYNEQFF
TGTGCCAGTAGGCTACGCGGGGGGGGTGGATCCTACAATGAGCAGTTCTTC
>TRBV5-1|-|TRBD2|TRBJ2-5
CASSLAGGGETQYF
TGCGCCAGCAGCTTAGCGGGGGGCGGCGAGACCCAGTACTTC
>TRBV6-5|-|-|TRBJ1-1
CASSYSRYTEAFF
TGTGCCAGCAGTTACTCGAGGTACACTGAAGCTTTCTTT
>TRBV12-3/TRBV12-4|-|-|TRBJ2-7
CASSLGSEQYF
TGTGCCAGCAGTCTCGGATCCGAGCAGTACTTC
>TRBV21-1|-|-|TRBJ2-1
CASSGPGGGSYNEQFF
TGTGCCAGCAGCGGTCCTGGCGGGGGCTCCTACAATGAGCAGTTCTTC
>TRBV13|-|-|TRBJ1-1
CASSPNGGMSTEAFF
TGTGCCAGCAGCCCTAATGGAGGGATGAGCACTGAAGCTTTCTTT
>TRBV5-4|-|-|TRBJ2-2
CASSLMGRELFF
TGTGCCAGCAGCTTGATGGGGAGGGAGCTGTTTTTT
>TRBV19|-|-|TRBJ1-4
CASSLPRTETNEKLFF
TGTGCCAGTAGTCTTCCCCGGACAGAAACTAATGAAAAACTGTTTTTT
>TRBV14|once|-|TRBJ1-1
CASSQRGSNTEAFF
TGTGCCAGCAGCCAGAGGGGGTCCAACACTGAAGCTTTCTTT
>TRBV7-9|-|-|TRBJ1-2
CASGGRNYGYTF
TGTGCCAGCGGGGGGCGGAACTATGGCTACACCTTC
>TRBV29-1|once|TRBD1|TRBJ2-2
CSADRTGVTGELFF
TGCAGCGCAGACCGGACAGGGGTTACCGGGGAGCTGTTTTTT
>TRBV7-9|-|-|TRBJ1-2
CASDRTLINGYTF
TGTGCCAGCGATCGCACGCTTATCAATGGCTACACCTTC
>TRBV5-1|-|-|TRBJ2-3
CASSLYLNTDTQYF
TGCGCCAGCAGCTTGTATCTTAACACAGATACGCAGTATTTT
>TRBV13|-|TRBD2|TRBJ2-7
CASSRGGSPYEQYF
TGTGCCAGCAGTCGCGGGGGGTCCCCCTACGAGCAGTACTTC
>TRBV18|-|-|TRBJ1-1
CASSPLWGKANTEAFF
TGTGCCAGCTCACCATTATGGGGCAAGGCGAACACTGAAGCTTTCTTT
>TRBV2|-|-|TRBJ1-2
CASSEGNDYGYTF
TGTGCCAGCAGTGAGGGCAATGACTATGGCTACACCTTC
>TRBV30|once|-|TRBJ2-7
CACMDVGSEQYF
TGTGCCTGCATGGACGTAGGAAGCGAGCAGTACTTC
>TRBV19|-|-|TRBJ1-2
CASSPRISNYGYTF
TGTGCCAGTAGTCCACGGATCAGTAACTATGGCTACACCTTC
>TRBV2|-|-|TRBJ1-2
CASSELGGRGVKGGYTF
TGTGCCAGCAGTGAATTGGGGGGACGAGGGGTGAAGGGTGGCTACACCTTC
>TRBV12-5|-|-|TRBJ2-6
CASGFRGANVLTF
TGTGCTAGTGGTTTCCGTGGGGCCAACGTCCTGACTTTC
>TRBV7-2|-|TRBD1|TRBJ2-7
CASSLIGQGNGEQYF
TGTGCCAGCAGCTTAATTGGACAGGGTAATGGCGAGCAGTACTTC
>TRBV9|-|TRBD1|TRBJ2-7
CASSPRTGGYEQYF
TGTGCCAGCAGCCCTCGGACAGGGGGCTACGAGCAGTACTTC
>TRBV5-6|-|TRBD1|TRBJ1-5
CASSQAYRGPGNQPQHF
TGTGCCAGCAGCCAAGCGTACAGGGGGCCTGGCAATCAGCCCCAGCATTTT
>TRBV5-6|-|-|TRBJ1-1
CASSFYPKNTEAFF
TGTGCCAGCAGCTTCTATCCAAAGAACACTGAAGCTTTCTTT
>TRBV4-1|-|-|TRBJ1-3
CASSQEGYGGNTIYF
TGCGCCAGCAGCCAAGAAGGGTATGGTGGAAACACCATATATTTT
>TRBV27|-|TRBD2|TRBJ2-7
CASSSPSPGGNEQYF
TGTGCCAGCAGTTCCCCATCCCCGGGGGGGAACGAGCAGTACTTC
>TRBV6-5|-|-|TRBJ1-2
CASKDSLGYGYTF
TGTGCCAGCAAGGATTCCCTAGGTTATGGCTACACCTTC
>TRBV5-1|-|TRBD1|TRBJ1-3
CASSYGDRVGGNTIYF
TGCGCCAGCAGCTATGGGGACAGGGTTGGTGGAAACACCATATATTTT
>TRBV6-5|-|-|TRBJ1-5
CASSFRTDGNQPQHF
TGTGCCAGCAGTTTTCGGACGGATGGCAATCAGCCCCAGCATTTT
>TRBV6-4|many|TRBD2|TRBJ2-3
CASSDFAGGPTDTQYF
TGTGCCAGCAGTGACTTTGCGGGGGGGCCCACAGATACGCAGTATTTT
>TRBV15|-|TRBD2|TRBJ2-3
CATSRDGRRLAGGEDTQYF
TGTGCCACCAGCAGAGATGGCCGCCGACTAGCGGGGGGAGAGGATACGCAGTATTTT
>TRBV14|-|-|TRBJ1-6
CASSQGDRINSPLHF
TGTGCCAGCAGCCAAGGCGACCGCATTAATTCACCCCTCCACTTT
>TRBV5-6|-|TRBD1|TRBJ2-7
CASSWGQGAYEQYF
TGTGCCAGCAGCTGGGGACAGGGGGCCTACGAGCAGTACTTC
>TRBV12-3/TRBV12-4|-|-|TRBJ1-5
CASSPSNQPQHF
TGTGCCAGCAGTCCTAGCAATCAGCCCCAGCATTTT
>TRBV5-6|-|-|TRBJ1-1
CASSVWKGEAFF
TGTGCCAGCAGCGTCTGGAAGGGAGAAGCTTTCTTT
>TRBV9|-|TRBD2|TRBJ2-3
CASSERGVNTDTQYF
TGTGCCAGCAGCGAGCGGGGGGTCAACACAGATACGCAGTATTTT
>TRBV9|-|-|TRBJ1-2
CASSVGLANYGYTF
TGTGCCAGCAGCGTAGGACTAGCTAACTATGGCTACACCTTC
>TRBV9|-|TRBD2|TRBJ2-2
CASSVLPSGGAAAGELFF
TGTGCCAGCAGCGTTTTGCCTAGCGGGGGGGCCGCGGCCGGGGAGCTGTTTTTT
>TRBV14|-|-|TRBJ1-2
CASSQGSLGLRGYTF
TGTGCCAGCAGCCAAGGAAGCTTGGGGCTACGGGGCTACACCTTC
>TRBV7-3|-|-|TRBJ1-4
CASPRGVREKLFF
TGTGCCAGCCCTAGGGGAGTCCGGGAAAAACTGTTTTTT
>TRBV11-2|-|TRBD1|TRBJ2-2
CASSLNRGNIPNTGELFF
TGTGCCAGCAGCTTGAACAGGGGTAATATCCCGAACACCGGGGAGCTGTTTTTT
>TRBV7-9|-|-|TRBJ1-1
CASSLEGRDTEAFF
TGTGCCAGCAGCTTGGAGGGTCGGGACACTGAAGCTTTCTTT